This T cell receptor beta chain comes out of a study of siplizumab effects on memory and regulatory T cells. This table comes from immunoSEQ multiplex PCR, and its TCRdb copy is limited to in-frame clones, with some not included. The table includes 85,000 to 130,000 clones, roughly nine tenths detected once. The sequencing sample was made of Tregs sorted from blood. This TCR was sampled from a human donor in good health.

The CDR3 loop reads CASSWGSAGNTIYF. The CDR3 DNA follows: TGTGCCAGCAGTTGGGGTTCAGCTGGAAACACCATATATTTT. The rearrangement joins TRBV28 to TRBJ1-3; D remains unclear. Germline V gene data show CDR1 as MDHEN and CDR2 as SYDVKM. The ends were cut back, 4 bases at V and 2 bases at J, with 9 bases in the middle. This CDR3 has 14 amino acids.